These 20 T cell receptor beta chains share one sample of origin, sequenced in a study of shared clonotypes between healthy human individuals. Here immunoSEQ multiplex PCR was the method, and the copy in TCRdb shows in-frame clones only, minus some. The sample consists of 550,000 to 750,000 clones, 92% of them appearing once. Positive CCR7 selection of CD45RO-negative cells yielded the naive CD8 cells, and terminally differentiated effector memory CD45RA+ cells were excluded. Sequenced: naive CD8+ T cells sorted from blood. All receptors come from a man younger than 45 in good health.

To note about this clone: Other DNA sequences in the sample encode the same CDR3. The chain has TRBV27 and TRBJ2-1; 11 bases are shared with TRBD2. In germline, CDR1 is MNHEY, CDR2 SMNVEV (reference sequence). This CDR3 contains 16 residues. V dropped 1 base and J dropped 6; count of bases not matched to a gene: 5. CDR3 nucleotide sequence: TGTGCCAGCAGTTTATTAGCGGGAGGGCCGGGCAATGAGCAGTTCTTC. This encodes CASSLLAGGPGNEQFF.

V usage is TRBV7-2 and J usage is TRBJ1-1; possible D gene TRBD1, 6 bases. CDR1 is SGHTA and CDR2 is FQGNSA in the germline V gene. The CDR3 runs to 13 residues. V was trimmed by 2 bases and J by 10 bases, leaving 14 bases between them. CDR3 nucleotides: TGTGCCAGCAGCTTAAACTGGGGGCGGCGAGCTTTCTTT. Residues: CASSLNWGRRAFF.

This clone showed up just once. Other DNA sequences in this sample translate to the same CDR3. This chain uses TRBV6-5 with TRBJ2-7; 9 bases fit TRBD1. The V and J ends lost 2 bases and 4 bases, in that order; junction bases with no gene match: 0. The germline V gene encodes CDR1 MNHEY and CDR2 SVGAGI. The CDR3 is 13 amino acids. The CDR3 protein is CASSYGTGYEQYF. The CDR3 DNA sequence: TGTGCCAGCAGTTACGGGACAGGGTACGAGCAGTACTTC.

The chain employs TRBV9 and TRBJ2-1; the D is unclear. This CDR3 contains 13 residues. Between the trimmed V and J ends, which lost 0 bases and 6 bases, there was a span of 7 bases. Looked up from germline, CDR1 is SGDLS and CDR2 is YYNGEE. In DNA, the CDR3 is TGTGCCAGCAGCGTAGCGGATGGCAATGAGCAGTTCTTC. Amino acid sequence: CASSVADGNEQFF.

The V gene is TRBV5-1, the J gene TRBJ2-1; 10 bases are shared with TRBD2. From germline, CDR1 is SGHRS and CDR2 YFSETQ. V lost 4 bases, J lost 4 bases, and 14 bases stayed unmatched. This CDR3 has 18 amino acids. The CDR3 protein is CASSEGEAGGGFYNEQFF. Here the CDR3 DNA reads TGCGCCAGCAGCGAAGGCGAAGCGGGAGGGGGGTTTTACAATGAGCAGTTCTTC.

The CDR3 DNA is TGTGCCAGCAGCGTAGGGGTCCTCAGGGGCCCAGATACGCAGTATTTT. Its protein is CASSVGVLRGPDTQYF. The chain couples TRBV11-1 to TRBJ2-3; a possible D gene is TRBD1 (6 bases). Trimming stripped 5 bases from V and 4 bases from J, with 19 bases between. Germline-derived CDR1 and CDR2 are SGHAT and FQDESV (reference sequence). This CDR3 is built from 16 residues. The entire variable domain, with the rest obtained from reference TRBV11-1 and TRBJ2-3, is as follows: EAEVAQSPRYKITEKSQAVAFWCDPISGHATLYWYRQILGQGPELLVQFQDESVVDDSQLPKDRFSAERLKGVDSTLKIQPAELGDSAMYLCASSVGVLRGPDTQYFGPGTRLTVL.

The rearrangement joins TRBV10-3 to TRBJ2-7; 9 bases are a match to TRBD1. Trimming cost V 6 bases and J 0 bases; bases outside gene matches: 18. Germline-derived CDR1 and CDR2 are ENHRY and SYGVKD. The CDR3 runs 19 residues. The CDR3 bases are TGTGCCATCAGCAACCCCCCGGGCAGGACAGGGGCCAGCTCCTACGAGCAGTACTTC. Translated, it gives CAISNPPGRTGASSYEQYF.

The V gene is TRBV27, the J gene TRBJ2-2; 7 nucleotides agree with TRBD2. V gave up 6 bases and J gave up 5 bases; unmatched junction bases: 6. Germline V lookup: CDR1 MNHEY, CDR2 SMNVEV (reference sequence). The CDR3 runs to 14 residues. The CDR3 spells CASSQAGITGELFF. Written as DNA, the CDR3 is TGTGCCAGCAGCCAAGCGGGAATTACCGGGGAGCTGTTTTTT.

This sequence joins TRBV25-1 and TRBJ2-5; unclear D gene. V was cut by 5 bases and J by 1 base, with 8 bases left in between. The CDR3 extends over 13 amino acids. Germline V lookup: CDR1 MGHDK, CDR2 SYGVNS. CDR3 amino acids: CASSPGLQETQYF. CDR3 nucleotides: TGTGCCAGCAGTCCCGGCCTCCAAGAGACCCAGTACTTC.

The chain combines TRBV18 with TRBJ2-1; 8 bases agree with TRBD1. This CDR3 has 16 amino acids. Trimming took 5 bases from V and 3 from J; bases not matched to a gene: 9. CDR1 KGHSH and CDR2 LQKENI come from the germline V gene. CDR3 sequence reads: CASSTYGTGFYNEQFF. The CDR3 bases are TGTGCCAGCTCAACATACGGGACAGGTTTCTACAATGAGCAGTTCTTC.

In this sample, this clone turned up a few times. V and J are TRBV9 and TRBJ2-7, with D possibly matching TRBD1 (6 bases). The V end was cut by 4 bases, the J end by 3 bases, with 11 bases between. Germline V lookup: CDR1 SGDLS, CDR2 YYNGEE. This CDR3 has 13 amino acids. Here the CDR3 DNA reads TGTGCCAGCAGCCGGGACACCCACTACGAGCAGTACTTC. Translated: CASSRDTHYEQYF.

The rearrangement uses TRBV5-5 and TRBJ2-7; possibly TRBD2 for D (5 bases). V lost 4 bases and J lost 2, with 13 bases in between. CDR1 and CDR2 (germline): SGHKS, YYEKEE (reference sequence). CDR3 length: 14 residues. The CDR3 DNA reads TGTGCCAGCAGCCCCCCCCGGGGTACCTACGAGCAGTACTTC. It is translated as CASSPPRGTYEQYF.

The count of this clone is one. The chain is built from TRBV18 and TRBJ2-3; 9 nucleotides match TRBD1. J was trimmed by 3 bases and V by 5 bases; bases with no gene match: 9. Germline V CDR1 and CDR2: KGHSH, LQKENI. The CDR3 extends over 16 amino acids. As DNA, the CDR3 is TGTGCCAGCTCAACGACAGGGGGAAGTATGACAGATACGCAGTATTTT. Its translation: CASSTTGGSMTDTQYF.

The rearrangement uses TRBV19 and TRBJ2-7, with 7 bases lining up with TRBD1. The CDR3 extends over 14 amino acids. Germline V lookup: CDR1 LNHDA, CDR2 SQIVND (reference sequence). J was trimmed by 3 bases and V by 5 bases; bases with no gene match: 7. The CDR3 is CASSPVRDSYEQYF. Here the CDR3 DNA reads TGTGCCAGTAGTCCCGTACGGGACAGCTACGAGCAGTACTTC.

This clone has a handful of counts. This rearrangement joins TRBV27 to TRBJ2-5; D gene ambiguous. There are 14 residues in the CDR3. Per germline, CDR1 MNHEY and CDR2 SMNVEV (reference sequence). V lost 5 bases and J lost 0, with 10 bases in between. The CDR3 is CASSPDSNQETQYF. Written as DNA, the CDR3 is TGTGCCAGCAGTCCTGACTCGAACCAAGAGACCCAGTACTTC.

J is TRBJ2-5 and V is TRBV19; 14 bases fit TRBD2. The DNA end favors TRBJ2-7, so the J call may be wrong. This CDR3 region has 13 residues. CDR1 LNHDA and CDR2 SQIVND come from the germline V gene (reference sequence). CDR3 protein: CASGTSGSHEQYF. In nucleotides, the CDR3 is TGTGCCAGTGGGACTAGCGGGAGCCACGAGCAGTACTTC.

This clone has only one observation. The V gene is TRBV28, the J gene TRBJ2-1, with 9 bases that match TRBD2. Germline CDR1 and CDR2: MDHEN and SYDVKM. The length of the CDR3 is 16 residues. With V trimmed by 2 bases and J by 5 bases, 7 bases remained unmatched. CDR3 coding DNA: TGTGCCAGCAGTTTAATCGTTGCGGGAGGGGACAATGAGCAGTTCTTC. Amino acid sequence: CASSLIVAGGDNEQFF.

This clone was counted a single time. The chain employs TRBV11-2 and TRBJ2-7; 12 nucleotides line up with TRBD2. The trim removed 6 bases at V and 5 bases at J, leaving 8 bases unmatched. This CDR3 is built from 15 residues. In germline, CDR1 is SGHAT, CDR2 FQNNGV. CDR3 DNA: TGTGCCAGCAGAACCGGACTAGCGGGATCGGACGAGCAGTACTTC. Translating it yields CASRTGLAGSDEQYF.

The CDR3 DNA follows: TGTGCCAGCAGCTTCCCGGGAGGCGGAGGAAACACCATATATTTT. Encoded protein: CASSFPGGGGNTIYF. The rearrangement links TRBV11-2 to TRBJ1-3; no firm D call. The CDR3 is 15 amino acids. V dropped 3 bases and J dropped 4 bases, with 13 bases sitting between them. Germline V CDR1 and CDR2: SGHAT, FQNNGV. Supplemented by reference TRBV11-2 and TRBJ1-3, the full variable domain reads EAGVAQSPRYKIIEKRQSVAFWCNPISGHATLYWYQQILGQGPKLLIQFQNNGVVDDSQLPKDRFSAERLKGVDSTLKIQPAKLEDSAVYLCASSFPGGGGNTIYFGEGSWLTVV.

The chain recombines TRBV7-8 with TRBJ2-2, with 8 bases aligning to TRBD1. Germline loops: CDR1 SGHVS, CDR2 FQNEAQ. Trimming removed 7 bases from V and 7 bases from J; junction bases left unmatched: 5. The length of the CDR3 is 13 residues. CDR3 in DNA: TGTGCCAGCAAGCCCAGGGGGCACGGGGAGCTGTTTTTT. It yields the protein CASKPRGHGELFF.